This TCR beta chain was sequenced for a study of blood T cell repertoires in COVID-19. Study-level background: Sites across the United States, Italy and Spain contributed samples from acute and convalescent COVID-19. PBMCs, B-cell-depleted T cells, or T cells provided the cDNA or gDNA that made up the material.

Original analysis: Reference gene primers were amplified, and this amplification served to estimate nucleated cell counts. Sequencing used immunoSEQ multiplex PCR; TCRdb keeps in-frame clones, though not all of them. The DNA was the basis for D and trimming; V, J and clone size are from that table. The table shows 120,000 or so clones, with around three quarters occurring only once. This clone was recorded only once. This CDR3 is built from 16 residues. Trimming left V 0 bases short and J 8 bases short, with 17 bases between. Germline V CDR1 and CDR2: SGHDT, YYEEEE. The rearrangement joins TRBV5-6 to TRBJ1-4; D gene ambiguous. Sequencing was carried out using peripheral blood. The receptor was isolated from a woman in her seventies with acute or convalescent COVID-19. This CDR3 is CASSLDGVVGNEKLFF. CDR3 coding DNA: TGTGCCAGCAGCTTGGATGGAGTCGTAGGAAACGAAAAACTGTTTTTT.